This T cell receptor (beta chain) was profiled in a study of blood T cell repertoires in COVID-19. At the level of the study: Samples came from the United States, Italy and Spain, spanning acute and convalescent COVID-19. From T cells, B-cell-depleted T cells, or PBMCs came the material, which was cDNA or gDNA.

The CDR3 runs 13 residues. Germline values: CDR1 MNHEY, CDR2 SVGAGI. The V and J ends lost 8 bases and 4 bases, in that order; junction bases with no gene match: 4. The table came from immunoSEQ multiplex PCR; TCRdb's copy has only in-frame clones and leaves some out. The sample yields 200,000 to 250,000 clones, about 86% seen once. This clone was picked up one time. Sample: PBMCs or T cells enriched from blood (not recorded which). The sequence derives from a woman aged 40 to 50 with acute COVID-19. J is TRBJ1-5 and V is TRBV6-5; 8 bases map to TRBD1. CDR3 in amino acids: CASEGQVNQPQHF. CDR3 sequence (DNA): TGTGCCAGCGAGGGACAGGTAAATCAGCCCCAGCATTTT.